The 20 T cell receptor beta chains in this list originate from one sample, sequenced in a study of blood T cell repertoires in COVID-19. Profiled with immunoSEQ multiplex PCR; TCRdb holds only in-frame clones, not every one. Of roughly 140,000 clones in the sample, 88% were seen once. Sequenced input: PBMCs or T cells enriched from blood (not recorded which). The receptors originated from a woman aged 30 to 39 with acute COVID-19.

J is TRBJ2-7 and V is TRBV5-1, with 10 nucleotides matching TRBD2. V was pared by 0 bases and J by 2 bases, with 17 bases of the junction left unmatched. The CDR3 extends over 20 amino acids. From germline, CDR1 is SGHRS and CDR2 YFSETQ. The DNA of the CDR3 is TGCGCCAGCAGCTTGGGGCCCCCAACCTGGACTAGCGGTGCGGCCTACGAGCAGTACTTC. This sequence encodes CASSLGPPTWTSGAAYEQYF. Filled out from reference TRBV5-1 and TRBJ2-7, the complete variable domain reads KAGVTQTPRYLIKTRGQQVTLSCSPISGHRSVSWYQQTPGQGLQFLFEYFSETQRNKGNFPGRFSGRQFSNSRSEMNVSTLELGDSALYLCASSLGPPTWTSGAAYEQYFGPGTRLTVT.

The genes are TRBV6-5 and TRBJ2-7; perhaps TRBD2 as D (5 bases). Trimming cost V 3 bases and J 7 bases, with 7 bases left between them. The CDR3 is made up of 11 amino acids. CDR1 is MNHEY and CDR2 is SVGAGI in the germline V gene. The chain's CDR3 is CASSYRGEQYF. Written as DNA, the CDR3 is TGTGCCAGCAGTTATCGGGGAGAGCAGTACTTC.

The table lists this clone with a count of one. The V and J genes are TRBV21-1 and TRBJ2-7; whether TRBD2, the table's D call, matches the DNA was not checked. TRBV21-1 is shown as a pseudogene. The CDR3 spans 18 residues. The CDR3 nucleotides read TGTGCCAGCAGCACCCCGGTTTCTTCTAGCGGACTACTCTACGAGCAGTACTTC. This sequence encodes CASSTPVSSSGLLYEQYF.

The chain recombines TRBV28 with TRBJ2-7, with D possibly TRBD1 on 5 matching bases. The ends were cut back, 5 bases at V and 5 bases at J, with 22 bases in the middle. Germline loops: CDR1 MDHEN, CDR2 SYDVKM. The CDR3 totals 16 residues. The CDR3 DNA reads as TGTGCCAGCAGTCGGACCAGGGTTAGAGAAGGCGACGAGCAGTACTTC. Its translation is CASSRTRVREGDEQYF.

The V gene is TRBV20-1, the J gene TRBJ2-7; TRBD2 agrees at 14 bases. The V gene's germline CDR1 is DFQATT and CDR2 SNEGSKA (reference sequence). The V and J ends lost 3 bases and 3 bases, in that order; junction bases with no gene match: 7. The length of the CDR3 is 16 residues. CDR3 region: CSASTGTSGRFYEQYF. Written as DNA, the CDR3 is TGCAGTGCTAGTACGGGGACTAGCGGGAGATTCTACGAGCAGTACTTC.

The chain links TRBV20-1 to TRBJ2-1; 12 positions agree with TRBD2. V shed 3 bases, J shed 4 bases, and the junction held 10 bases outside the gene matches. The CDR3 has 17 residues. CDR1 and CDR2 from the germline V gene are DFQATT and SNEGSKA (reference sequence). The CDR3 DNA is TGCAGTGCTAGTTGTTTCGGACTAGCGGGAAAATACAATGAGCAGTTCTTC. This codes for CSASCFGLAGKYNEQFF.

The J gene is TRBJ2-7, the V gene TRBV25-1, with D tentatively TRBD2 (6 bases). Germline V lookup: CDR1 MGHDK, CDR2 SYGVNS. V dropped 4 bases and J dropped 2 bases, with 15 bases sitting between them. The CDR3 loop spans 15 amino acids. The CDR3 nucleotides are TGTGCCAGCAGTGGGGGGGTCGACGGTCCCTACGAGCAGTACTTC. It specifies CASSGGVDGPYEQYF.

The chain carries TRBV5-1 and TRBJ2-7, with D possibly matching TRBD1 (5 bases). Looked up from germline, CDR1 is SGHRS and CDR2 is YFSETQ. Trimming stripped 5 bases from V and 3 bases from J, with 9 bases between. CDR3 size: 12 residues. The CDR3 is CASSDSGYEQYF. The CDR3 coding sequence is TGCGCCAGCAGTGACAGTGGCTACGAGCAGTACTTC. Full variable domain (missing parts from reference TRBV5-1 and TRBJ2-7): KAGVTQTPRYLIKTRGQQVTLSCSPISGHRSVSWYQQTPGQGLQFLFEYFSETQRNKGNFPGRFSGRQFSNSRSEMNVSTLELGDSALYLCASSDSGYEQYFGPGTRLTVT.

The V and J genes are TRBV5-4 and TRBJ2-1; 7 bases align to TRBD1. The CDR3 spans 14 residues. The germline CDR1 and CDR2 sequences are SGHNT and YYREEE (reference sequence). Trimming took 4 bases from V and 2 from J; bases not matched to a gene: 3. CDR3 sequence: CASSPGQTYNEQFF. The CDR3 DNA follows: TGTGCCAGCAGCCCGGGACAGACCTACAATGAGCAGTTCTTC.

The rearrangement joins TRBV5-4 to TRBJ2-3, with TRBD2 matching 14 bases. Germline V lookup: CDR1 SGHNT, CDR2 YYREEE (reference sequence). The CDR3 sequence is 20 residues long. V trimming: 4 bases; J trimming: 1 base; junction bases outside the gene matches: 14. CDR3 amino acids: CASSLGTSGSNALGTDTQYF. The CDR3 bases are TGTGCCAGCAGCCTCGGGACTAGCGGGAGTAACGCCCTTGGCACAGATACGCAGTATTTT.

V is TRBV6-5 and J is TRBJ2-3; possible D gene TRBD2, 5 bases. The germline CDR1 and CDR2 sequences are MNHEY and SVGAGI. This CDR3 is built from 15 residues. Trimming removed 6 bases at V and 2 bases at J, with 15 bases between. The CDR3 region has the DNA TGTGCCAGCAGGGTGGACTTTCAGTTCACAGATACGCAGTATTTT. It codes for CASRVDFQFTDTQYF.

The CDR3 DNA reads TGCAGCGTTGCCGGGAGTTTAGATGAGCAGTTCTTC. Translated, it gives CSVAGSLDEQFF. The V and J genes are TRBV29-1 and TRBJ2-1; D perhaps matches TRBD2 (6 bases). V shed 4 bases and J shed 8 bases, with 12 bases lying between them. The germline gives CDR1 SQVTM, CDR2 ANQGSEA. The CDR3 extends over 12 amino acids.

J is TRBJ2-1 and V is TRBV27; 12 nucleotides line up with TRBD2. Unmatched junction bases numbered 15, after V lost 5 bases and J lost 7 bases. The germline V gene has CDR1 MNHEY and CDR2 SMNVEV (reference sequence). CDR3 size: 18 residues. This chain's CDR3 is CASSPPPSGRALRNEQFF. Here the CDR3 DNA reads TGTGCCAGCAGTCCCCCGCCTAGCGGGAGGGCTCTGCGGAATGAGCAGTTCTTC.

This chain joins TRBV20-1 and TRBJ1-4, with 9 bases identical to TRBD1. CDR3 length equals 15 residues. The germline gives CDR1 DFQATT, CDR2 SNEGSKA (reference sequence). The ends lost 3 bases at V and 8 bases at J; junction bases unmatched: 10. The CDR3 protein is CSASDFRTGDEKLFF. The CDR3 coding sequence is TGCAGTGCTAGTGACTTCCGGACAGGGGACGAAAAACTGTTTTTT.

The chain is built from TRBV5-1 and TRBJ2-7, with D possibly being TRBD2 (6 bases). The length of the CDR3 is 14 residues. Germline values: CDR1 SGHRS, CDR2 YFSETQ. Trimming took off 5 bases at V and 0 bases at J, with 12 bases between the two ends. As DNA, the CDR3 is TGCGCCAGCAGTGACCGGGGAGGCTCCTACGAGCAGTACTTC. Amino acids: CASSDRGGSYEQYF. Full variable domain (remainder filled in from reference TRBV5-1 and TRBJ2-7): KAGVTQTPRYLIKTRGQQVTLSCSPISGHRSVSWYQQTPGQGLQFLFEYFSETQRNKGNFPGRFSGRQFSNSRSEMNVSTLELGDSALYLCASSDRGGSYEQYFGPGTRLTVT.

The chain is built from TRBV29-1 and TRBJ1-3; 8 nucleotides match TRBD1. The ends lost 5 bases at V and 3 bases at J; junction bases unmatched: 6. From germline, CDR1 is SQVTM and CDR2 ANQGSEA. The CDR3 is 14 residues long. The CDR3 loop is CSVTLTGDGNTIYF. CDR3 DNA sequence: TGCAGCGTTACTCTGACAGGGGATGGAAACACCATATATTTT.

V and J are TRBV4-1 and TRBJ1-6; 10 bases agree with TRBD1. V lost 8 bases, J lost 5 bases, and 6 bases stayed unmatched. The CDR3 runs 15 residues. CDR1 and CDR2 from the germline V gene are MGHRA and YSYEKL. Here the CDR3 reads CASSRGTGDNSPLHF. DNA for the CDR3: TGCGCCAGCTCCCGGGGGACAGGGGATAATTCACCCCTCCACTTT.

This clone was observed a few times. The V call is TRBV7-9, the J call TRBJ2-1, with 10 bases lining up with TRBD2. Germline V gene lookup returns CDR1 SEHNR and CDR2 FQNEAQ (reference sequence). The J segment lost 9 bases and the V segment lost 1 base, leaving 6 bases of the junction unmatched. This CDR3 contains 15 residues. The CDR3 loop is CASSLGLAGDREQFF. CDR3 nucleotide sequence: TGTGCCAGCAGCTTAGGGCTAGCGGGAGATCGTGAGCAGTTCTTC.

This clone was seen a single time. The chain employs TRBV7-2 and TRBJ2-2; a possible D gene is TRBD2 (6 bases). The CDR3 contains 16 residues. Germline assignment: CDR1 SGHTA and CDR2 FQGNSA. The germline V and J ends were trimmed by 5 bases and 6 bases, with 19 bases remaining between them. DNA for the CDR3: TGTGCCAGCAGCCCCGTGGGGGGAAATTGGGCCGGGGAGCTGTTTTTT. This encodes CASSPVGGNWAGELFF.

The V call is TRBV3-1 (or the pseudogene TRBV3-2), the J call TRBJ1-6; D remains ambiguous. Trimming removed 1 base at V and 10 bases at J, with 8 bases between. CDR1 is LGHDT and CDR2 is YNNKEL in the germline V gene (reference sequence). The CDR3 covers 13 residues. CDR3 sequence reads: CASSQGEGSPLHF. CDR3 nucleotides: TGTGCCAGCAGCCAAGGGGAGGGCTCACCCCTCCACTTT.